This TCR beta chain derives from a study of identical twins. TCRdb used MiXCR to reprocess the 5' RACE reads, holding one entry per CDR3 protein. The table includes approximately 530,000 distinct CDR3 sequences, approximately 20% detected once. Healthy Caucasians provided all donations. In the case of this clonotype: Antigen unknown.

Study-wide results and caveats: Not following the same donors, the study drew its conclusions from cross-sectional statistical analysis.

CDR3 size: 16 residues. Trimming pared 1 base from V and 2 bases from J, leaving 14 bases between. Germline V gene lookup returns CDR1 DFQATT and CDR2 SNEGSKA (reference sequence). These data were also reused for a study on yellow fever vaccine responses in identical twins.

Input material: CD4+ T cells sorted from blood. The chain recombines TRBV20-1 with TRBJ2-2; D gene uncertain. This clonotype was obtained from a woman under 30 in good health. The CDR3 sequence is CSARVSVIQNTGELFF. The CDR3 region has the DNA TGCAGTGCTAGAGTATCAGTAATCCAAAACACCGGGGAGCTGTTTTTT.